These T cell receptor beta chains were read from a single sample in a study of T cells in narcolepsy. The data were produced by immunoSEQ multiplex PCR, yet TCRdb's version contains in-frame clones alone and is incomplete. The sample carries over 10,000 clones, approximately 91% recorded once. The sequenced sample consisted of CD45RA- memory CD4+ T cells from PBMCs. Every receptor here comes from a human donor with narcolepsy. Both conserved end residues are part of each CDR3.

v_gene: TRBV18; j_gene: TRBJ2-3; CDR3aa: CASSLNSGTDTQYF
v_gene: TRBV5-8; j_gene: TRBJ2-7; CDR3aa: CASSLGVGGLSYEQYF
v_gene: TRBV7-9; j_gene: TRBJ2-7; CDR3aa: CASSSRDRDSYEQYF
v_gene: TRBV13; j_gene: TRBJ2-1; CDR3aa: CASSLQGGRNEQFF
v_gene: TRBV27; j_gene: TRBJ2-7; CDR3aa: CASSSGSGRARYEQYF
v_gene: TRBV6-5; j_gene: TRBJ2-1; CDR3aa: CASSMTSGTGHEQFF
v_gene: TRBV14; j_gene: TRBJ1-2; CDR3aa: CASRRRTDYGYTF
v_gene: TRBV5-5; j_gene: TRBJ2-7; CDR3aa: CASTRDRDRAREQYF
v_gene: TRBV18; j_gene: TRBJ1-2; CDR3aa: CASSPSSGEAYGYTF
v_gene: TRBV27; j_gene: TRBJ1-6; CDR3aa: CASGQSRDRLYNSPLHF
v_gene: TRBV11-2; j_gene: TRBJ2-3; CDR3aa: CASSLTSGIIDTQYF
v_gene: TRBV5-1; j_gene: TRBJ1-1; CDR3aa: CASSLVRTTNTEAFF